A selection of T cell receptor beta chains follows, all from one sample in a study of molecular identifiers for immune sequencing clone quantification. Using its own MiXCR run on the PCR reads, TCRdb lists one record per CDR3 protein. The sample includes 60,000 to 80,000 distinct CDR3 sequences, around 20% seen only once; the top ten take around 1.5%. Material: naive CD8+ T cells from blood, with Jurkat cell RNA spiked in. These receptors were obtained from a human donor in good health. Some libraries in this study had Jurkat cell RNA spiked in. Both conserved end residues are trimmed from each CDR3.

v_call	cdr3_length	cdr3_aa
TRBV4-2	13	ASSLGGGSTDTQY
TRBV7-6	11	ASSFGDYTEAF
TRBV28	10	ATKGGTDTQY
TRBV6-2/TRBV6-3	13	ASSGTSGSVYEQY
TRBV4-1	14	ASSQDPGGEGDTQY
TRBV11-2	12	ASSLQGPADTQY
TRBV10-2	11	ASSESQFYEQY
TRBV7-9	12	ASSKMGTIGEQF
TRBV7-9	12	ASSLVDSNYGYT
TRBV4-1	14	ASSQGPGQGSYEQY
TRBV24-1	14	ATSEYTGTSSETQY
TRBV7-2	12	ASSPFSGVTEAF
TRBV27	15	ASSLTGQGAITGELF
TRBV4-1	13	ASSQVPPVTYGYT
TRBV7-8	14	ASSSVGLVHTDTQY
TRBV4-1	12	ASSDDGLSYEQY
TRBV12-3/TRBV12-4	15	ASIGLAGAGSYNEQF
TRBV3-1	11	ASSQVGADEAF
TRBV19	13	ASRPLGRENTEAF